One sample yielded the 22 T cell receptor beta chains listed below, sequenced in a study of CD8 T cells in ankylosing spondylitis. Their antigen targets remain unknown. Overall study findings and caveats: Blood of patients with ankylosing spondylitis appeared to be characterized by a TCR beta motif of seven or eight highly homologous variants.

TCRdb passed the 5' RACE reads through MiXCR, listing each CDR3 protein once. The data contain 400,000 or so distinct CDR3 sequences, 20% to 30% of them seen just once; the ten biggest clones take up 0.89%. The sequenced sample consisted of blood, either unsorted or a sorted T cell fraction (not recorded which). These receptors were taken from a male donor with ankylosing spondylitis.

This clonotype was detected only a few times. This chain links TRBV3-1 with TRBJ1-5; D remains unclear. Germline assignment: CDR1 LGHDT and CDR2 YNNKEL (reference sequence). V dropped 0 bases and J dropped 2 bases, with 8 bases sitting between them. The CDR3 runs 15 residues. The DNA of the CDR3 is TGTGCCAGCAGCCAAGACTTGGTGGGCAATCAGCCCCAGCATTTT. Its translation: CASSQDLVGNQPQHF.

V and J are TRBV11-1 and TRBJ2-1; the D gene is possibly TRBD2 (6 bases). This CDR3 contains 12 residues. Germline CDR1 and CDR2: SGHAT and FQDESV (reference sequence). V was shortened by 5 bases and J by 9 bases, with 11 bases between the two germline ends. The CDR3 spells CASSPVGGEQFF. The CDR3, as DNA: TGTGCCAGCAGCCCCGTGGGGGGTGAGCAGTTCTTC.

The genes are TRBV27 and TRBJ1-2; 7 positions agree with TRBD1. In germline, CDR1 is MNHEY, CDR2 SMNVEV (reference sequence). V lost 1 base and J lost 6; bases outside the gene matches: 2. This CDR3 region has 13 residues. The CDR3 sequence is CASSLWDRDGYTF. The CDR3 DNA reads as TGTGCCAGCAGTTTATGGGACAGAGATGGCTACACCTTC.

This clonotype has just a few counts. This chain connects TRBV6-1 to TRBJ1-1, with D unresolved. Trimming removed 2 bases at V and 7 bases at J, with 17 bases between. Germline values: CDR1 MNHNS, CDR2 SASEGT. The CDR3 runs to 15 residues. CDR3 nucleotides: TGTGCCAGCAGTGAACGGGTCAGTGGCCGAGGTGAAGCTTTCTTT. It codes for CASSERVSGRGEAFF.

The chain joins TRBV27 to TRBJ1-5, with D tentatively TRBD1 (6 bases). The CDR3 spans 15 residues. Per germline, CDR1 MNHEY and CDR2 SMNVEV (reference sequence). Trimming took off 4 bases at V and 5 bases at J, with 15 bases between the two ends. The DNA of the CDR3 is TGTGCCAGCAGTTCTAACAGGGCTGGGGATCAGCCCCAGCATTTT. As protein: CASSSNRAGDQPQHF.

There are a few counts of this clonotype. V gene TRBV5-5 combines with J gene TRBJ2-7, with unresolved D. Trimming took off 4 bases at V and 3 bases at J, with 11 bases between the two ends. The germline CDR1 and CDR2 sequences are SGHKS and YYEKEE (reference sequence). The CDR3 totals 13 residues. CDR3: CASSMSTFYEQYF. The DNA of the CDR3 is TGTGCCAGCAGCATGTCGACATTCTACGAGCAGTACTTC.

This clonotype was detected a few times. CDR3 region: CASSPGTAINYGYTF. CDR3 nucleotides: TGTGCCAGCAGCCCCGGGACAGCCATAAACTATGGCTACACCTTC. This chain joins TRBV12-3 or TRBV12-4 and TRBJ1-2, with 7 positions matching TRBD1. The V segment lost 6 bases and the J segment 2 bases; nucleotides outside the gene matches: 9. CDR3 length: 15 amino acids.

This clonotype was recorded a few times. The rearrangement joins TRBV20-1 to TRBJ2-3; D gene uncertain. This CDR3 is 17 amino acids long. Trimming pared 4 bases from V and 1 base from J, leaving 21 bases between. Germline V CDR1 and CDR2: DFQATT, SNEGSKA (reference sequence). The CDR3 nucleotides are TGCAGTGCTAAGGCCCCCGTCAGGATCGCCGGCACAGATACGCAGTATTTT. This codes for CSAKAPVRIAGTDTQYF.

The sample holds a few counts of this clonotype. The V call is TRBV5-5, the J call TRBJ2-1, with 8 bases that match TRBD2. Losses at the gene ends were 0 bases for V and 5 bases for J; bases not matched to a gene: 4. Per germline, CDR1 SGHKS and CDR2 YYEKEE (reference sequence). The CDR3 is made up of 15 amino acids. The CDR3 region has the DNA TGTGCCAGCAGCTTGGCACTAGCGGTGAACAATGAGCAGTTCTTC. It is translated as CASSLALAVNNEQFF.

This clonotype was counted only a few times. The V call is TRBV3-1, the J call TRBJ2-1; D perhaps matches TRBD2 (5 bases). CDR3 length: 17 residues. Between the trimmed V and J ends, which lost 1 base and 7 bases, there was a span of 20 bases. Germline loops: CDR1 LGHDT, CDR2 YNNKEL (reference sequence). The CDR3 spells CASSQAPGGRSSNEQFF. CDR3 nucleotides: TGTGCCAGCAGCCAAGCCCCAGGCGGGCGCAGTTCAAATGAGCAGTTCTTC.

This clonotype has just a few counts. The chain carries TRBV29-1 and TRBJ1-2, with no clear D. Germline V CDR1 and CDR2: SQVTM, ANQGSEA. The V and J ends lost 7 bases and 4 bases respectively, with 10 bases between them. This CDR3 has 11 residues. CDR3 protein: CSGGEIYGYTF. For the CDR3, the DNA is TGCAGCGGAGGAGAAATCTATGGCTACACCTTC.

V and J are TRBV25-1 and TRBJ2-3, with TRBD2 as a possible D gene (6 bases). The germline V gene has CDR1 MGHDK and CDR2 SYGVNS. Deletions cut 1 base from V and 6 bases from J, with 14 bases between. The CDR3 consists of 15 residues. For the CDR3, the DNA is TGTGCCAGCAGTGAATTGGGGGTTGGAGGGGATACGCAGTATTTT. Translating it yields CASSELGVGGDTQYF.

This clonotype was seen a few times. The chain couples TRBV2 to TRBJ1-6; possibly TRBD1 for D (6 bases). Germline CDR1 and CDR2: SNHLY and FYNNEI. The V gene lost 1 base and the J gene lost 6 bases, with 10 bases spanning the gap. This CDR3 has 15 amino acids. CDR3 DNA sequence: TGTGCCAGCAGTGAAGAGACGGACAGTAATTCACCCCTCCACTTT. It yields the protein CASSEETDSNSPLHF.

This clonotype was observed many times. The rearrangement links TRBV7-8 to TRBJ1-1, with D tentatively TRBD1 (5 bases). CDR1 SGHVS and CDR2 FQNEAQ come from the germline V gene. With 1 base removed from V and 1 base from J, the gap between germline ends came to 7 bases. The CDR3 has 14 residues. The DNA of the CDR3 is TGTGCCAGCAGCTTAGATGGGGGGAACACTGAAGCTTTCTTT. Encoded protein: CASSLDGGNTEAFF.

This clonotype was found a few times. This chain joins TRBV7-2 and TRBJ2-1; 10 bases line up with TRBD1. Trimming at V came to 5 bases and at J to 4 bases, leaving 11 bases not matched to a gene. Germline V lookup: CDR1 SGHTA, CDR2 FQGNSA. CDR3 length: 17 amino acids. The CDR3, as DNA: TGTGCCAGCAGCAGAGATTCCGGGACAGGGGAGTACAATGAGCAGTTCTTC. It codes for CASSRDSGTGEYNEQFF.

This clonotype showed up just a few times. This sequence joins TRBV27 and TRBJ1-2; 8 bases are shared with TRBD1. CDR1 and CDR2 (germline): MNHEY, SMNVEV (reference sequence). The CDR3 is 17 amino acids. J was trimmed by 4 bases and V by 0 bases; bases with no gene match: 10. The CDR3 DNA reads as TGTGCCAGCAGTTTATCGTGGGACAGGTATTGGGCCTATGGCTACACCTTC. Translation: CASSLSWDRYWAYGYTF.

This clonotype was seen a handful of times. This rearrangement joins TRBV19 to TRBJ2-7; D possibly uses TRBD1 or TRBD2 (5 bases each). V lost 5 bases and J lost 3, with 17 bases in between. CDR1 is LNHDA, CDR2 SQIVND, per germline (reference sequence). This CDR3 comprises 15 residues. The CDR3 loop is CASSSGPSLGYEQYF. The CDR3 bases are TGTGCCAGTAGTTCGGGACCTTCGCTCGGCTACGAGCAGTACTTC.

This clonotype has a count of ten or more. The J gene is TRBJ2-7, the V gene TRBV20-1; D possibly corresponds to TRBD2 (5 bases). The CDR3 has 13 amino acids. V was shortened by 1 base and J by 4 bases, with 11 bases between the two germline ends. Germline assignment: CDR1 DFQATT and CDR2 SNEGSKA (reference sequence). CDR3 in amino acids: CSARVRGLYEQYF. CDR3 coding DNA: TGCAGTGCTAGAGTTCGGGGTCTGTACGAGCAGTACTTC.

The rearrangement joins TRBV3-1 to TRBJ2-7; possibly TRBD1 or TRBD2 for D (6 bases each). The CDR3 has 14 residues. Trimming pared 0 bases from V and 4 bases from J, leaving 10 bases between. Germline-derived CDR1 and CDR2 are LGHDT and YNNKEL (reference sequence). The CDR3 loop is CASSQEGGRYEQYF. The CDR3 coding sequence is TGTGCCAGCAGCCAAGAGGGGGGCAGATACGAGCAGTACTTC.

This clonotype was detected a few times. The genes are TRBV20-1 and TRBJ1-1; D remains unclear. Germline V CDR1 and CDR2: DFQATT, SNEGSKA (reference sequence). There are 14 residues in the CDR3. The V and J ends lost 6 bases and 1 base respectively, with 15 bases between them. DNA of the CDR3: TGCAGTGCCGCCCCCCATGGGCCGAACACTGAAGCTTTCTTT. It translates to CSAAPHGPNTEAFF.

The chain employs TRBV12-3 or TRBV12-4 and TRBJ2-5, with D perhaps matching TRBD2 (7 bases). The CDR3 spans 15 residues. The V and J ends lost 6 bases and 2 bases respectively, with 16 bases between them. CDR3 protein: CASSMWGRGQETQYF. Written as DNA, the CDR3 is TGTGCCAGCAGCATGTGGGGGAGGGGGCAAGAGACCCAGTACTTC.

The CDR3 reads CASRSVAYEQYV. Here the CDR3 DNA reads TGTGCCAGCAGATCGGTTGCTTACGAGCAGTACGTC. The rearrangement links TRBV21-1 to TRBJ2-7. TRBV21-1 is designated a pseudogene. This CDR3 is 12 amino acids long.